This T cell receptor (beta chain) was profiled in a study of blood T cells in healthy people across ages. Peripheral blood, about 9.4 milliliters per donor, was collected. Study-wide points: The CMV status of each donor remained undetermined, and this could have confounded shifts in expanded clonotypes.

On this clonotype itself: Its cognate antigen is unknown.

For the second PCR, which ran for 7 to 11 cycles, a sample-barcoded 5' primer and a J-beta primer mix were used. Each cDNA molecule was tagged by a template-switch adaptor with 12 random nucleotides. Per sample, CDR3-containing paired-end reads numbered at least 2.5 million. Via MiXCR, TCRdb re-called the 5' RACE reads, giving one row per CDR3 protein. The repertoire consists of about 570,000 distinct CDR3 sequences, with 25% to 30% occurring once and the leading ten covering around a sixth. The V and J ends lost 5 bases and 0 bases, in that order; junction bases with no gene match: 5. This CDR3 has 17 amino acids. The germline gives CDR1 DFQATT, CDR2 SNEGSKA (reference sequence).

The chain uses TRBV20-1 and TRBJ2-1, with 15 nucleotides matching TRBD2. The clonotype was recovered from a woman aged 65 to 85 in good health. Sequenced sample: blood. The CDR3 here is CSAWTSGGAGSYNEQFF. The DNA of the CDR3 is TGCAGTGCTTGGACTAGCGGGGGGGCTGGCTCCTACAATGAGCAGTTCTTC.